Listed below are T cell receptor beta chains from one sample, sequenced in a study of T cell repertoires in cytomegalovirus infection. Using its own MiXCR run on the reads, TCRdb lists one record per CDR3 protein. The sample holds about 74,000 distinct CDR3 sequences, around 27% seen once. Which antigens these TCRs recognize remains unknown. This material consisted of CD8+ T cells from cultured PBMCs, taken from culture after CMV antigen stimulation. The receptors stem from a human donor in good health (CMV status not recorded). Some clones in this sample may be carry-over from other donors' samples. Each CDR3 is given with its conserved first and last residue.

TRBJ1-3 TRBV7-8 CASSSLPGQDSGNTIYF
TRBJ1-1 TRBV28 CASSLYSGEAFF
TRBJ1-1 TRBV7-2 CASSLEGGEVTEAFF
TRBJ2-7 TRBV6-5 CASSYSRTSGRIQYEQYF
TRBJ2-3 TRBV12-3/TRBV12-4 CASSSTSTFTDTQYF
TRBJ1-5 TRBV6-5 CASSQGGRNQPQHF
TRBJ2-5 TRBV5-6 CASSFGQGGKTQYF
TRBJ2-3 TRBV24-1 CATSDLDGGESTDTQYF
TRBJ2-1 TRBV19 CASTPDRGSYNEQFF
TRBJ2-3 TRBV9 CASSAIAGSGTDTQYF
TRBJ1-1 TRBV5-8 CASSLGGMMNTEAFF
TRBJ2-7 TRBV2 CASSGQGLYEQYF
TRBJ2-4 TRBV6-5 CASRATGGEVKNIQYF
TRBJ1-1 TRBV6-5 CASRARQYTEAFF
TRBJ1-1 TRBV27 CASILRDHLNTEAFF
TRBJ2-3 TRBV10-2 CASRATSGSGDTQYF
TRBJ2-3 TRBV27 CASSPLVGTDTQYF
TRBJ1-6 TRBV4-2 CASSRGGDTDSPLHF
TRBJ2-3 TRBV6-2/TRBV6-3 CASSYSSGSTDTQYF
TRBJ2-7 TRBV11-2 CASSPGGGYTYEQYF
TRBJ1-3 TRBV27 CASSLVGAGNTIYF
TRBJ2-5 TRBV25-1 CASSEWTSGYQETQYF
TRBJ2-7 TRBV4-3 CASSQEESGDYEQYF
TRBJ1-2 TRBV15 CATSRDRQGSYTF
TRBJ2-7 TRBV15 CATSGQSYEQYF
TRBJ2-7 TRBV9 CASSVGAGSYEQYF
TRBJ1-5 TRBV20-1 CSARDRPDPRDRGIMEPQHF
TRBJ1-2 TRBV18 CASSPLGQVGGYTF
TRBJ1-1 TRBV11-2 CASSPPRGNYMNTEAFF
TRBJ2-7 TRBV7-9 CASSLAGEEQYF
TRBJ2-3 TRBV27 CASTAGTSPSTDTQYF
TRBJ2-7 TRBV7-9 CASSPAGTSGKLGSYEQYF
TRBJ2-1 TRBV20-1 CSARDRQGFYNEQFF
TRBJ2-7 TRBV6-2/TRBV6-3 CASSKIGSGYEQYF
TRBJ2-5 TRBV3-1 CASSQETQYF
TRBJ2-1 TRBV30 CAWIGTSGSLQFF
TRBJ1-2 TRBV19 CASGRQGYLYGYTF
TRBJ1-5 TRBV7-4 CASSFAGGDQPQHF
TRBJ1-1 TRBV30 CAWSLSTEAFF
TRBJ2-7 TRBV27 CASSLGGSRYEQYF
TRBJ2-5 TRBV27 CATKRGMETQYF
TRBJ2-1 TRBV2 CASSESSINEQFF
TRBJ2-7 TRBV7-4 CASSVRDEPTYEQYF
TRBJ1-1 TRBV4-3 CASSQDGAGNTEAFF
TRBJ1-6 TRBV4-1 CASSTDWANSPLHF
TRBJ2-3 TRBV7-8 CASSPPRSSTDTQYF
TRBJ1-2 TRBV19 CASSNRTGGNYGYTF
TRBJ1-3 TRBV12-3/TRBV12-4 CASSPGHLSGNTIYF
TRBJ1-5 TRBV27 CASSLSSGTHQPQHF
TRBJ2-3 TRBV27 CASSLPAGTPAGGPDTQYF
TRBJ1-2 TRBV6-1 CASSLPGQGYGYTF
TRBJ2-7 TRBV4-3 CASSEDRSGTSGRDEQYF
TRBJ2-7 TRBV7-9 CASSSNRDRAYEQYF
TRBJ2-7 TRBV7-9 CASSRKSSGGAYSYEQYF
TRBJ2-3 TRBV7-3 CASSPGGGANTQYF
TRBJ2-2 TRBV7-2 CASMPWGLTNTGELFF
TRBJ1-3 TRBV12-3/TRBV12-4 CASTEDTRASGNTIYF
TRBJ2-3 TRBV4-3 CASSQDPGSGPDTQYF
TRBJ2-1 TRBV4-3 CASSQDLRGSYNEQFF